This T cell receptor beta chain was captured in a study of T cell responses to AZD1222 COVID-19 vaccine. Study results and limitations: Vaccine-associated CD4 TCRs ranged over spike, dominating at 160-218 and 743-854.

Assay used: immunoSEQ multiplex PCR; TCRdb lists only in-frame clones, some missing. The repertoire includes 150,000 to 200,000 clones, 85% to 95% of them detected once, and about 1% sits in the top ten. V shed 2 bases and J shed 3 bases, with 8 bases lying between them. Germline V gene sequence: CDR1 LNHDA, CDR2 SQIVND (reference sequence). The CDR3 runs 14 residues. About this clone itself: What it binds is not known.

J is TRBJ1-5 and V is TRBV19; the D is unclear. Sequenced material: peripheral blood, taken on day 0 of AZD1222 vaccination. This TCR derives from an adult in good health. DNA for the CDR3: TGTGCCAGTAGTATACAACAGTACAATCAGCCCCAGCATTTT. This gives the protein CASSIQQYNQPQHF. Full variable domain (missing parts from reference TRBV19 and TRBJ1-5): DGGITQSPKYLFRKEGQNVTLSCEQNLNHDAMYWYRQDPGQGLRLIYYSQIVNDFQKGDIAEGYSVSREKKESFPLTVTSAQKNPTAFYLCASSIQQYNQPQHFGDGTRLSIL.